This entry is about one TCR beta chain. The antigen remains undetermined. The data belong to a study of vaccination and CD4 T cells after COVID-19. Regarding treatment: approximately nine-day PBMC culture with coronavirus spike peptide pools or control peptides (ViraFEST assay). Samples of CD4+ T cells were obtained from the unexposed donor before the COVID-19 pandemic (2011-2018). The assay that was used to sequence DNA from cultured CD4+ T cells was the Oncomine TCR Beta short-read assay. Genomic DNA was extracted from cultured CD4+ T cells. TCRdb called the PCR reads again in MiXCR, with one record for every CDR3 protein. Among around 9,300 distinct CDR3 sequences, about 38% were seen once, and the ten largest hold about 25%. Germline trimming cut 9 bases from V and 2 bases from J; bases unmatched to any gene: 8. There are 15 residues in the CDR3. From germline, CDR1 is LNHDA and CDR2 SQIVND (reference sequence).

This sequence was found in a human donor in good health. What was sequenced was CD4+ T cells from blood, cultured in vitro. V and J are TRBV19 and TRBJ1-5; 9 bases align to TRBD1. The CDR3 reads CASRDRAGGNQPQHF. The CDR3 DNA sequence: TGTGCCAGCCGGGACAGGGCCGGAGGCAATCAGCCCCAGCATTTT.